These 17 T cell receptor beta chains originate from one sample sequenced in a study of cytomegalovirus exposure and HLA in healthy donors. Using immunoSEQ multiplex PCR, the repertoire was profiled, and TCRdb retains in-frame clones only, with some absent. The repertoire holds approximately 81,000 clones, with just under 95% as singletons. The sequenced sample was PBMCs. The receptor source for this set is a man aged 18-30 years in good health and CMV-seronegative.

V gene TRBV6-5 combines with J gene TRBJ1-1; D might be TRBD1 (6 bases). The germline V and J ends were trimmed by 6 bases and 1 base, with 12 bases remaining between them. Germline lookup yields CDR1 MNHEY and CDR2 SVGAGI. This CDR3 has 14 amino acids. The CDR3 DNA sequence: TGTGCCAGCAGCCTAGAGGGGGAGAACACTGAAGCTTTCTTT. It yields the protein CASSLEGENTEAFF.

J is TRBJ1-2 and V is TRBV6-1, with a weak D call TRBD1 (6 bases). The V gene lost 6 bases and the J gene lost 8 bases, with 16 bases spanning the gap. The germline CDR1 and CDR2 sequences are MNHNS and SASEGT. The CDR3 runs to 13 residues. In DNA, the CDR3 is TGTGCCAGCAGGGGGGCGCCCTACTGGGGCTACACCTTC. Its translation is CASRGAPYWGYTF.

The chain has TRBV4-1 and TRBJ2-4, with a tentative D call TRBD1 (6 bases). This CDR3 contains 18 residues. V shed 6 bases and J shed 0 bases, with 21 bases lying between them. Per the germline V gene, CDR1 is MGHRA and CDR2 is YSYEKL. CDR3 in DNA: TGCGCCAGCAGTTACACTCCCGGACAGTCACTAGCCAAAAACATTCAGTACTTC. Translation: CASSYTPGQSLAKNIQYF.

The V call is TRBV6-7, the J call TRBJ2-4; TRBD1 agrees at 7 bases. TRBV6-7 is an open reading frame, and its role is uncertain. V dropped 0 bases and J dropped 15; count of bases not matched to a gene: 14. The CDR3 is 15 residues long. CDR3 region: CASSYSLIPVAGGYF. In DNA form, the CDR3 reads TGTGCCAGCAGTTACTCGTTAATTCCGGTGGCAGGGGGGTACTTC.

This chain connects TRBV5-6 to TRBJ1-2; 8 positions agree with TRBD1. V lost 2 bases to trimming and J lost 6 bases; unmatched junction nucleotides: 12. This CDR3 is built from 16 residues. Looked up from germline, CDR1 is SGHDT and CDR2 is YYEEEE. CDR3 in DNA: TGTGCCAGCAGCTTTGGGCTATATGCAGGGGGCGATGGCTACACCTTC. It is translated as CASSFGLYAGGDGYTF. The full variable domain, rest sourced from reference TRBV5-6 and TRBJ1-2, is DAGVTQSPTHLIKTRGQQVTLRCSPKSGHDTVSWYQQALGQGPQFIFQYYEEEERQRGNFPDRFSGHQFPNYSSELNVNALLLGDSALYLCASSFGLYAGGDGYTFGSGTRLTVV.

The gene calls are TRBV5-1 and TRBJ1-1, with D unresolved. Looked up from germline, CDR1 is SGHRS and CDR2 is YFSETQ. The CDR3 is made up of 13 amino acids. V was clipped by 2 bases and J by 5 bases, with 10 bases between them. The CDR3 protein is CASSFREATEAFF. The CDR3 bases are TGCGCCAGCAGCTTCCGGGAGGCAACTGAAGCTTTCTTT.

J is TRBJ2-4 and V is TRBV11-1; tentative D call: TRBD1 (6 bases). Germline CDR1 is SGHAT and CDR2 is FQDESV (reference sequence). The CDR3 sequence is 16 residues long. V lost 1 base and J 0 bases, leaving 10 bases between the germline ends. Here the CDR3 DNA reads TGTGCCAGCAGCTTAGGGACAGTTCTAGCCAAAAACATTCAGTACTTC. Protein product: CASSLGTVLAKNIQYF.

The chain has TRBV11-3 and TRBJ2-3; perhaps TRBD2 as D (6 bases). Trimming stripped 5 bases from V and 1 base from J, with 25 bases between. CDR1 and CDR2 from the germline V gene are SGHNT and YENEEA. The CDR3 runs 19 residues. This CDR3 is CASSLFGVAAIWGTDTQYF. The CDR3 nucleotides are TGTGCCAGCAGCCTATTCGGGGTAGCGGCGATTTGGGGCACAGATACGCAGTATTTT.

This chain connects TRBV11-3 to TRBJ2-5, with 9 bases that match TRBD1. In germline, CDR1 is SGHNT, CDR2 YENEEA. The CDR3 contains 15 residues. V dropped 1 base and J dropped 1; count of bases not matched to a gene: 1. CDR3 sequence: CASSLGDRAQETQYF. The DNA for the CDR3 is TGTGCCAGCAGCTTAGGGGACAGGGCCCAAGAGACCCAGTACTTC.

This clone was detected once. The gene calls are TRBV18 and TRBJ1-1; no clear D gene. The CDR3 runs to 13 residues. Trimming cost V 3 bases and J 4 bases, with 9 bases left between them. Germline assignment: CDR1 KGHSH and CDR2 LQKENI. CDR3 DNA sequence: TGTGCCAGCTCACCCGAACTCCCCACTGAAGCTTTCTTT. Its protein is CASSPELPTEAFF.

The V gene is TRBV7-3, the J gene TRBJ2-5; 8 nucleotides agree with TRBD1. The V gene end was trimmed by 6 bases and the J gene end by 7 bases; junction bases not matched to a gene: 13. CDR1 is SGHTA and CDR2 is FQGTGA in the germline V gene. CDR3 length: 15 amino acids. CDR3 bases: TGTGCCAGCAGTTCGGAGGCAGGGGGCTGGGGGACCCAGTACTTC. Amino acids: CASSSEAGGWGTQYF.

The V gene is TRBV28, the J gene TRBJ2-2, with a tentative D call TRBD1 (5 bases). Trimming left V 2 bases short and J 4 bases short, with 5 bases between. Germline values: CDR1 MDHEN, CDR2 SYDVKM. The CDR3 runs to 13 residues. The CDR3 DNA reads TGTGCCAGCAGTTTAACAGGCACCGGGGAGCTGTTTTTT. This codes for CASSLTGTGELFF.

The V call is TRBV6-6, the J call TRBJ1-1; 10 bases match TRBD1. V was pared by 7 bases and J by 1 base, with 6 bases of the junction left unmatched. The CDR3 loop spans 15 amino acids. Germline V gene sequence: CDR1 MNHNY, CDR2 SVGAGI (reference sequence). This chain's CDR3 is CASTLDRGPNTEAFF. CDR3 DNA: TGTGCCAGCACCCTCGACAGGGGGCCGAACACTGAAGCTTTCTTT.

This clone turned up a few times. As DNA, the CDR3 is TGTGCCAGCACCGCACAGGGTGGCTATGGCTACACCTTC. Translating gives CASTAQGGYGYTF. This chain uses TRBV7-2 with TRBJ1-2; D might be TRBD1 (6 bases). Germline V gene sequence: CDR1 SGHTA, CDR2 FQGNSA. This CDR3 has 13 amino acids. Trimming pared 7 bases from V and 4 bases from J, leaving 13 bases between.

V usage is TRBV7-9 and J usage is TRBJ1-4; no reliable D call. The CDR3 loop spans 15 amino acids. In germline, CDR1 is SEHNR, CDR2 FQNEAQ (reference sequence). V was trimmed by 4 bases and J by 8 bases, leaving 17 bases between them. The CDR3 region is CASSSTGREEEKLFF. For the CDR3, the DNA is TGTGCCAGCAGCTCGACTGGGCGGGAGGAAGAAAAACTGTTTTTT.

The chain has TRBV5-1 and TRBJ2-2; 8 bases map to TRBD1. V lost 3 bases and J lost 7; bases outside the gene matches: 5. Germline-derived CDR1 and CDR2 are SGHRS and YFSETQ. The CDR3 spans 14 residues. Here the CDR3 DNA reads TGCGCCAGCAGCTCGACAGGGGTGGTCGGGGAGCTGTTTTTT. Protein sequence: CASSSTGVVGELFF.

The J gene is TRBJ1-3, the V gene TRBV19; no clear D. The germline V gene encodes CDR1 LNHDA and CDR2 SQIVND (reference sequence). V lost 7 bases and J 4 bases, leaving 11 bases between the germline ends. There are 13 residues in the CDR3. The CDR3 loop reads CASKRSGGNTIYF. The CDR3 DNA follows: TGTGCCAGTAAGAGGTCGGGGGGAAACACCATATATTTT.